The clone carrying this T cell receptor (beta chain) was counted ten times or more. The antigen is undetermined. These data are taken from a study of T cell repertoires in cytomegalovirus infection. Across the whole study: CMV infection plus the matching HLA type was flagged by public TCR beta signatures.

Trimming pared 7 bases from V and 3 bases from J, leaving 16 bases between. This CDR3 comprises 14 residues. The germline V gene has CDR1 MGHDK and CDR2 SYGVNS. General study results and limits: Carriers of CMV plus the relevant HLA were identified by cumulative public TCR beta family frequency.

TCRdb re-called the reads through MiXCR, storing one row per CDR3 protein. The data hold around 120,000 distinct CDR3 sequences, with 7% to 9.5% observed a single time. The sequencing sample was made of PBMCs. The chain uses TRBV25-1 and TRBJ2-7; the D call may be TRBD1 or TRBD2 (5 bases each). The sequence was collected from a human donor in good health (CMV status not recorded). Some clones in this sample may be carry-over from other donors' samples. CDR3 protein: CASTQSGRSYEQYF. The DNA for the CDR3 is TGTGCCAGCACCCAATCGGGACGGAGCTACGAGCAGTACTTC.